This T cell receptor beta chain originates from a study of response to subunit inactivated influenza vaccine. A single count supports this clonotype. Its specificity is not known. Study observations and caveats: Seasonal influenza vaccination, on each occasion, was suggested by the authors to recruit few new T cells.

TCRdb used MiXCR to reprocess the RT-PCR reads, holding one entry per CDR3 protein. Among fewer than 700,000 distinct CDR3 sequences listed, under 15% were seen once. V dropped 0 bases and J dropped 2 bases, with 12 bases sitting between them. This CDR3 has 15 residues. CDR1 and CDR2 from the germline V gene are SGHKS and YYEKEE (reference sequence). This clonotype was obtained from a man between 45 and 60 years old who received an inactivated influenza vaccine. The sequencing here drew on PBMCs from blood, taken more than 35 days after vaccination. This sequence joins TRBV5-5 and TRBJ2-7; the D is unclear. CDR3 nucleotide sequence: TGTGCCAGCAGCTTGGAACTCTACCTAACCTACGAGCAGTACTTC. It specifies CASSLELYLTYEQYF.